There are a few counts of the clone carrying this T cell receptor (beta chain). Its antigen is as yet unknown. The data derive from a study of CD8 T cells in ankylosing spondylitis. The CDR3 loop spans 14 amino acids. Losses at the gene ends were 5 bases for V and 1 base for J; bases not matched to a gene: 4. The germline V gene has CDR1 LNHDA and CDR2 SQIVND (reference sequence). A quantitative 5'-RACE method, one with molecular barcodes, was used to make TCR beta libraries. TCRdb processed the 5' RACE reads anew with MiXCR; each CDR3 protein has one entry. The sample includes 220,000 or so distinct CDR3 sequences, around 17% of them seen just once. General study findings and limits: Clones linked to the disease showed a CD8+ phenotype. They occurred at relatively low frequencies in peripheral blood. Disease-linked clones reportedly showed significant enrichment in matched ankylosing spondylitis synovial fluid. What seemed typical of ankylosing spondylitis blood was a TCR beta motif built from 7 or 8 highly homologous variants.

The sequencing sample was made of blood, either unsorted or a sorted T cell fraction (not recorded which). The sequence was collected from a male donor with ankylosing spondylitis. This chain connects TRBV19 to TRBJ1-1, with 7 positions matching TRBD1. The CDR3 region is CASSDWDRNTEAFF. The CDR3 nucleotides read TGTGCCAGTAGTGACTGGGACAGGAACACTGAAGCTTTCTTT.